This TCR beta chain was captured by sequencing in a study of T cell responses to AZD1222 COVID-19 vaccine. General observations from the study: Nearly half of spike-specific TCRs reportedly target variant regions that are unmutated in the B.1.351 and B.1.1.7 variants. Among vaccine-associated CD4 TCRs, coverage spanned spike, with dominance at 160-218 and 743-854.

Deletions cut 4 bases from V and 9 bases from J, with 12 bases between. There are 12 residues in the CDR3. Germline CDR1 is LGHDT and CDR2 is YNNKEL (reference sequence). A note on this clone: Its antigen remains unknown.

The table came from immunoSEQ multiplex PCR; TCRdb's copy has only in-frame clones and leaves some out. In the table there are under 150,000 clones, about 90% of which are singletons. The chain carries TRBV3-1 (or the pseudogene TRBV3-2) and TRBJ1-1; maybe TRBD1 (6 bases). This TCR came from an adult in good health. The specimen comprised peripheral blood, sampled on day 0 of MenACWY control vaccination. The CDR3 DNA reads TGTGCCAGCAGCCCGCGCAGGGGTAAAGCTTTCTTT. Its protein product is CASSPRRGKAFF.